What follows are 9 T cell receptor beta chains derived from one specimen sequenced in a study of vaccination and CD4 T cells after COVID-19. CD4+ T cells that had been cultured provided DNA sequenced with the Oncomine TCR Beta short-read assay. MiXCR, applied by TCRdb to the PCR reads, yields one record per CDR3 protein. The sample carries about 21,000 distinct CDR3 sequences, 46% recorded once. For these TCRs, the target antigens are not known. Noted time point: late sampling 161 to 241 days after vaccination in a few convalescent patients. Stated treatment: 10-day PBMC culture with coronavirus spike peptide pools or control peptides (ViraFEST assay). This material consisted of CD4+ T cells from blood, cultured in vitro, taken about 7 months after SARS-CoV-2 vaccination. The origin of the receptors is a human donor who had recovered from COVID-19.

The chain uses TRBV20-1 and TRBJ2-1; 7 bases are a match to TRBD2. The CDR3 sequence is 13 residues long. Trimming at V came to 1 base and at J to 8 bases, leaving 5 bases not matched to a gene. CDR1 and CDR2 from the germline V gene are DFQATT and SNEGSKA (reference sequence). The DNA of the CDR3 is TGCAGTGCTAGAGTGGTCGGGGGGTATGAGCAGTTCTTC. Translated, it gives CSARVVGGYEQFF.

This clonotype was recorded a few times. V usage is TRBV6-1 and J usage is TRBJ1-1; perhaps TRBD1 as D (5 bases). Germline V gene data show CDR1 as MNHNS and CDR2 as SASEGT. This CDR3 spans 13 amino acids. Trimming pared 9 bases from V and 4 bases from J, leaving 15 bases between. The CDR3 protein is CASAWGRGTEAFF. Written as DNA, the CDR3 is TGTGCCAGTGCGTGGGGGAGAGGCACTGAAGCTTTCTTT.

Details on this clonotype: The junction departs from the called germline gene at one end, perhaps through a read error. This sequence joins TRBV6-2 or TRBV6-3 and TRBJ2-7; D is ambiguous. The CDR3 covers 11 residues. Per the germline V gene, CDR1 is MNHEY and CDR2 is SVGEGT. The CDR3 loop reads CASSWAGVRIF. The DNA for the CDR3 is TGTGCCAGCAGCTGGGCTGGGGTACGAATCTTC.

This clonotype was seen a few times. This chain uses TRBV15 with TRBJ2-7, with unresolved D. Trimming removed 5 bases from V and 4 bases from J, with 27 bases in between. This CDR3 is built from 18 residues. Germline V gene lookup returns CDR1 LNHNV and CDR2 YYDKDF (reference sequence). The CDR3 here is CATSETGTFGVPIYEQYF. The CDR3 nucleotides are TGTGCCACCAGCGAGACCGGAACGTTTGGCGTACCGATATACGAGCAGTACTTC.

The chain employs TRBV20-1 and TRBJ2-5; 9 bases agree with TRBD2. There are 14 residues in the CDR3. The V segment lost 5 bases and the J segment 5 bases; nucleotides outside the gene matches: 9. Germline assignment: CDR1 DFQATT and CDR2 SNEGSKA (reference sequence). The CDR3 loop reads CSAPTSGRTETQYF. The CDR3, as DNA: TGCAGTGCTCCGACTAGCGGACGGACGGAGACCCAGTACTTC.

V gene TRBV5-6 combines with J gene TRBJ1-2; no clear D gene. The germline V and J ends were trimmed by 0 bases and 5 bases, with 17 bases remaining between them. Per germline, CDR1 SGHDT and CDR2 YYEEEE. The CDR3 contains 16 residues. As DNA, the CDR3 is TGTGCCAGCAGCTTGGAGCTCCGGACGGCTACTTATGGCTACACCTTC. Translating it yields CASSLELRTATYGYTF. The whole variable domain, filled in from reference TRBV5-6 and TRBJ1-2, reads DAGVTQSPTHLIKTRGQQVTLRCSPKSGHDTVSWYQQALGQGPQFIFQYYEEEERQRGNFPDRFSGHQFPNYSSELNVNALLLGDSALYLCASSLELRTATYGYTFGSGTRLTVV.

The J gene is TRBJ2-5, the V gene TRBV11-3; D gene ambiguous. The length of the CDR3 is 12 residues. CDR1 SGHNT and CDR2 YENEEA come from the germline V gene. V was trimmed by 6 bases and J by 2 bases, leaving 7 bases between them. CDR3 DNA: TGTGCCAGCAGAGAGAGTCAAGAGACCCAGTACTTC. This codes for CASRESQETQYF. Full variable domain (remainder filled in from reference TRBV11-3 and TRBJ2-5): EAGVVQSPRYKIIEKKQPVAFWCNPISGHNTLYWYLQNLGQGPELLIRYENEEAVDDSQLPKDRFSAERLKGVDSTLKIQPAELGDSAVYLCASRESQETQYFGPGTRLLVL.

This chain links TRBV20-1 with TRBJ2-7; D not resolved. The V gene lost 1 base and the J gene lost 4 bases, with 5 bases spanning the gap. The CDR3 extends over 11 amino acids. Germline CDR1 DFQATT, CDR2 SNEGSKA (reference sequence). CDR3: CSARGAYEQYF. CDR3 DNA sequence: TGCAGTGCTAGAGGGGCTTACGAGCAGTACTTC.

The V and J genes are TRBV14 and TRBJ2-5; a possible D gene is TRBD1 (5 bases). The germline V gene has CDR1 SGHDN and CDR2 FVKESK. Trimming stripped 1 base from V and 5 bases from J, with 14 bases between. The CDR3 is 15 amino acids. The CDR3 protein is CASSQAGQTWETQYF. In DNA form, the CDR3 reads TGTGCCAGCAGCCAAGCAGGGCAGACATGGGAGACCCAGTACTTC.